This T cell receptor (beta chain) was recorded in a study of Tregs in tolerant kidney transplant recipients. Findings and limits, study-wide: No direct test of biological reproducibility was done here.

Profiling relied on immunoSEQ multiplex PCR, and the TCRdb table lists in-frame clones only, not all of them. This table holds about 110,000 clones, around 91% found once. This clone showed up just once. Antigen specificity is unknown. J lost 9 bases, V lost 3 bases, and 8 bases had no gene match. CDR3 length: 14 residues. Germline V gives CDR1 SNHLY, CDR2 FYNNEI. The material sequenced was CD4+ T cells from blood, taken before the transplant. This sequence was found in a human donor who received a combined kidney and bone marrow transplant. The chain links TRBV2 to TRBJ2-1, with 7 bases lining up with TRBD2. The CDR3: CASSEGGSWSEQFF. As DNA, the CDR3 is TGTGCCAGCAGTGAGGGCGGGAGTTGGAGTGAGCAGTTCTTC.